Listed below are T cell receptor beta chains from one sample, sequenced in a study of blood T cell repertoires in COVID-19. The method was immunoSEQ multiplex PCR; TCRdb's version includes in-frame clones alone and lacks a portion of them. The table shows about 270,000 clones, with over 80% occurring only once. The specimen sequenced was PBMCs or T cells enriched from blood (not recorded which). These receptor sequences come from a young woman with acute COVID-19. CDR3s include the opening cysteine and the closing phenylalanine or tryptophan. D genes are given only for firm matches. A row's size may be missing; if present it is once, few, many or a size class.

CDR3aa: CASSLGESGELFF
CDR3nt: TGTGCCAGCAGCTTGGGGGAGTCCGGGGAGCTGTTTTTT
abundance: NA
d_gene: NA
j_gene: TRBJ2-2
v_gene: TRBV5-6

CDR3aa: CAISESEWAVAKNIQYF
CDR3nt: TGTGCCATCAGTGAGTCTGAATGGGCAGTCGCCAAAAACATTCAGTACTTC
abundance: NA
d_gene: NA
j_gene: TRBJ2-4
v_gene: TRBV10-3

CDR3aa: CALTGTSYTDTQYF
CDR3nt: TGTGCCTTAACCGGGACTAGTTACACAGATACGCAGTATTTT
abundance: once
d_gene: TRBD2
j_gene: TRBJ2-3
v_gene: TRBV30

CDR3aa: CASSSSTDIYGYTF
CDR3nt: TGTGCCAGCAGCTCTTCGACAGATATCTATGGCTACACCTTC
abundance: NA
d_gene: NA
j_gene: TRBJ1-2
v_gene: TRBV13

CDR3aa: CASSLLTGDTQYF
CDR3nt: TGTGCCAGCAGCTTACTTACGGGAGATACGCAGTATTTT
abundance: NA
d_gene: NA
j_gene: TRBJ2-3
v_gene: TRBV7-3

CDR3aa: CASSSTGTSGYEQYF
CDR3nt: TGTGCCAGCAGTTCGACCGGGACTAGCGGCTACGAGCAGTACTTC
abundance: once
d_gene: TRBD2
j_gene: TRBJ2-7
v_gene: TRBV6-5

CDR3aa: CASSPITGAQPQHF
CDR3nt: TGTGCCAGTAGTCCCATCACTGGGGCTCAGCCCCAGCATTTT
abundance: NA
d_gene: NA
j_gene: TRBJ1-5
v_gene: TRBV19

CDR3aa: CASSPPPSGNEQFF
CDR3nt: TGTGCCAGCTCACCACCGCCCAGCGGTAATGAGCAGTTCTTC
abundance: once
d_gene: NA
j_gene: TRBJ2-1
v_gene: TRBV18

CDR3aa: CASSPRIIAGGVEQFF
CDR3nt: TGTGCCAGCAGCCCGAGGATTATAGCGGGGGGGGTAGAGCAGTTCTTC
abundance: once
d_gene: TRBD2
j_gene: TRBJ2-1
v_gene: TRBV11-1

CDR3aa: CASSMGLAGGPGTGELFF
CDR3nt: TGCGCCAGCAGCATGGGACTAGCGGGAGGGCCGGGCACCGGGGAGCTGTTTTTT
abundance: NA
d_gene: TRBD2
j_gene: TRBJ2-2
v_gene: TRBV5-1

CDR3aa: CSGGTSGKSTGTDTQYF
CDR3nt: TGCAGCGGAGGGACTAGCGGGAAGTCTACGGGCACAGATACGCAGTATTTT
abundance: NA
d_gene: TRBD2
j_gene: TRBJ2-3
v_gene: TRBV29-1

CDR3aa: CASSLARLSASPSEQYF
CDR3nt: TGCGCCAGCAGCTTGGCACGTCTCTCGGCTAGTCCTAGCGAGCAGTACTTC
abundance: NA
d_gene: NA
j_gene: TRBJ2-7
v_gene: TRBV5-1

CDR3aa: CASSPQDITSTDTQYF
CDR3nt: TGTGCCAGCAGTCCCCAGGACATCACTAGCACAGATACGCAGTATTTT
abundance: once
d_gene: NA
j_gene: TRBJ2-3
v_gene: TRBV28

CDR3aa: CAISGGGTSGQETQYF
CDR3nt: TGTGCCATCAGTGGGGGGGGGACTAGCGGCCAAGAGACCCAGTACTTC
abundance: NA
d_gene: TRBD2
j_gene: TRBJ2-5
v_gene: TRBV10-3

CDR3aa: CASSSVPEMNTEAFF
CDR3nt: TGTGCCAGCAGCTCGGTCCCGGAGATGAACACTGAAGCTTTCTTT
abundance: NA
d_gene: NA
j_gene: TRBJ1-1
v_gene: TRBV5-5

CDR3aa: CASSTHYHTALSSYEQYF
CDR3nt: TGTGCCAGCAGTACACACTATCACACGGCGTTGAGCTCCTACGAGCAGTACTTC
abundance: NA
d_gene: NA
j_gene: TRBJ2-7
v_gene: TRBV28

CDR3aa: CASTIHGNGKSNEQFF
CDR3nt: TGTGCCAGCACCATCCACGGAAACGGGAAATCCAATGAGCAGTTCTTC
abundance: NA
d_gene: NA
j_gene: TRBJ2-1
v_gene: TRBV28

CDR3aa: CASSLGLAGVQYF
CDR3nt: TGTGCCAGCAGTTTAGGACTAGCGGGAGTGCAGTACTTC
abundance: NA
d_gene: TRBD2
j_gene: TRBJ2-7
v_gene: TRBV12-3/TRBV12-4

CDR3aa: CATSDLAGGREGTDTQYF
CDR3nt: TGTGCCACCAGTGATTTAGCGGGAGGGCGGGAAGGCACAGATACGCAGTATTTT
abundance: NA
d_gene: TRBD2
j_gene: TRBJ2-3
v_gene: TRBV24-1

CDR3aa: CASNRRVSITDTQYF
CDR3nt: TGTGCCAGCAACCGCCGAGTTTCAATCACAGATACGCAGTATTTT
abundance: NA
d_gene: NA
j_gene: TRBJ2-3
v_gene: TRBV28

CDR3aa: CATSKSWTGDEKLFF
CDR3nt: TGTGCCACCAGCAAAAGTTGGACAGGGGATGAAAAACTGTTTTTT
abundance: NA
d_gene: TRBD1
j_gene: TRBJ1-4
v_gene: TRBV15

CDR3aa: CASSLAQLAGLTDTQYF
CDR3nt: TGTGCCAGCAGCTTGGCCCAACTAGCGGGACTCACAGATACGCAGTATTTT
abundance: NA
d_gene: TRBD2
j_gene: TRBJ2-3
v_gene: TRBV5-4

CDR3aa: CASSLDTTSEKLFF
CDR3nt: TGTGCCAGCAGCCTGGACACTACTTCGGAAAAACTGTTTTTT
abundance: once
d_gene: NA
j_gene: TRBJ1-4
v_gene: TRBV7-2

CDR3aa: CSVDQGAGNTIYF
CDR3nt: TGCAGCGTTGATCAGGGTGCAGGAAACACCATATATTTT
abundance: few
d_gene: NA
j_gene: TRBJ1-3
v_gene: TRBV29-1

CDR3aa: CASSYAGPANTGELFF
CDR3nt: TGTGCCAGCAGTTACGCAGGCCCAGCGAACACCGGGGAGCTGTTTTTT
abundance: NA
d_gene: NA
j_gene: TRBJ2-2
v_gene: TRBV6-5

CDR3aa: CASSAHTGSTEAFF
CDR3nt: TGTGCCAGTAGTGCTCACACAGGGAGCACTGAAGCTTTCTTT
abundance: NA
d_gene: NA
j_gene: TRBJ1-1
v_gene: TRBV19

CDR3aa: CASSAAGNNQPQHF
CDR3nt: TGCGCCAGCAGCGCCGCGGGTAACAATCAGCCCCAGCATTTT
abundance: NA
d_gene: NA
j_gene: TRBJ1-5
v_gene: TRBV5-1

CDR3aa: CASSVRWTGRGEQYF
CDR3nt: TGTGCCAGCAGTGTACGATGGACAGGGAGGGGCGAGCAGTACTTC
abundance: NA
d_gene: NA
j_gene: TRBJ2-7
v_gene: TRBV25-1

CDR3aa: CASSPPGQGAVYGNTIYF
CDR3nt: TGTGCCAGCTCACCCCCGGGACAGGGGGCTGTGTATGGAAACACCATATATTTT
abundance: NA
d_gene: TRBD1
j_gene: TRBJ1-3
v_gene: TRBV18

CDR3aa: CASSHIAGTQKTSSYNEQFF
CDR3nt: TGTGCCAGCAGTCACATAGCCGGGACTCAAAAAACAAGCTCCTACAATGAGCAGTTCTTC
abundance: NA
d_gene: NA
j_gene: TRBJ2-1
v_gene: TRBV27

CDR3aa: CASSLPTGGRYEQYF
CDR3nt: TGTGCCAGCAGCCTACCGACAGGGGGGCGGTACGAGCAGTACTTC
abundance: NA
d_gene: TRBD1
j_gene: TRBJ2-7
v_gene: TRBV5-4

CDR3aa: CASSLNVQGSNTGELFF
CDR3nt: TGTGCCAGCAGCTTAAACGTGCAGGGATCGAACACCGGGGAGCTGTTTTTT
abundance: NA
d_gene: NA
j_gene: TRBJ2-2
v_gene: TRBV7-3

CDR3aa: CASSLVQVEAFF
CDR3nt: TGTGCCAGCAGCTTAGTACAGGTTGAAGCTTTCTTT
abundance: NA
d_gene: NA
j_gene: TRBJ1-1
v_gene: TRBV11-2

CDR3aa: CATSRNPGLAEVTYNEQFF
CDR3nt: TGTGCCACCAGCAGGAATCCGGGACTAGCGGAGGTGACCTACAATGAGCAGTTCTTC
abundance: NA
d_gene: TRBD2
j_gene: TRBJ2-1
v_gene: TRBV15

CDR3aa: CASSVRPGQNYGYTF
CDR3nt: TGTGCCAGCAGCGTCCGCCCGGGACAGAACTATGGCTACACCTTC
abundance: NA
d_gene: TRBD1
j_gene: TRBJ1-2
v_gene: TRBV7-2

CDR3aa: CASSPWTAEVGEKLFF
CDR3nt: TGCGCCAGCAGCCCTTGGACAGCCGAGGTGGGTGAAAAACTGTTTTTT
abundance: few
d_gene: NA
j_gene: TRBJ1-4
v_gene: TRBV4-3

CDR3aa: CASSLGTGLSPLHF
CDR3nt: TGTGCCAGCAGCCTCGGGACAGGGTTGTCACCCCTCCACTTT
abundance: NA
d_gene: TRBD1
j_gene: TRBJ1-6
v_gene: TRBV5-6

CDR3aa: CASTPGLAGNGSTDTQYF
CDR3nt: TGTGCCAGCACCCCGGGACTAGCGGGAAACGGGAGCACAGATACGCAGTATTTT
abundance: NA
d_gene: TRBD2
j_gene: TRBJ2-3
v_gene: TRBV27

CDR3aa: CASSLTEIQVEQFF
CDR3nt: TGTGCCAGTAGTCTCACCGAGATACAGGTCGAGCAGTTCTTC
abundance: NA
d_gene: NA
j_gene: TRBJ2-1
v_gene: TRBV19

CDR3aa: CASSPSHNYGYTF
CDR3nt: TGTGCCAGCTCACCAAGCCATAACTATGGCTACACCTTC
abundance: NA
d_gene: NA
j_gene: TRBJ1-2
v_gene: TRBV18

CDR3aa: CASTTMTSGIYEQYF
CDR3nt: TGTGCCAGCACGACCATGACTAGCGGGATCTACGAGCAGTACTTC
abundance: NA
d_gene: TRBD2
j_gene: TRBJ2-7
v_gene: TRBV5-4

CDR3aa: CASSTPGGLDTIYF
CDR3nt: TGTGCCAGTAGTACACCGGGAGGTTTGGACACCATATATTTT
abundance: NA
d_gene: NA
j_gene: TRBJ1-3
v_gene: TRBV19

CDR3aa: CASSQGARGTEAFF
CDR3nt: TGTGCCAGCAGCCAAGGGGCCAGGGGCACTGAAGCTTTCTTT
abundance: NA
d_gene: NA
j_gene: TRBJ1-1
v_gene: TRBV3-1/TRBV3-2

CDR3aa: CSVETGQDSPLHF
CDR3nt: TGCAGCGTTGAAACGGGACAGGATTCACCCCTCCACTTT
abundance: NA
d_gene: TRBD1
j_gene: TRBJ1-6
v_gene: TRBV29-1

CDR3aa: CASSILAGGTTDTQYF
CDR3nt: TGTGCCAGTAGTATCCTAGCGGGGGGGACCACAGATACGCAGTATTTT
abundance: NA
d_gene: TRBD2
j_gene: TRBJ2-3
v_gene: TRBV19

CDR3aa: CASSPSWLAGGNEQFF
CDR3nt: TGTGCCAGCTCACCATCGTGGCTAGCGGGAGGCAATGAGCAGTTCTTC
abundance: NA
d_gene: TRBD2
j_gene: TRBJ2-1
v_gene: TRBV18

CDR3aa: CASSQAGTGDSEKLFF
CDR3nt: TGCGCCAGCAGCCAAGCGGGGACAGGGGATAGTGAAAAACTGTTTTTT
abundance: NA
d_gene: TRBD1
j_gene: TRBJ1-4
v_gene: TRBV4-1

CDR3aa: CASSQDWSSGANVLTF
CDR3nt: TGTGCCAGCAGCCAAGATTGGAGCTCTGGGGCCAACGTCCTGACTTTC
abundance: NA
d_gene: NA
j_gene: TRBJ2-6
v_gene: TRBV4-2

CDR3aa: CASSFVARGEKLFF
CDR3nt: TGTGCCAGCAGCTTCGTCGCTCGGGGTGAAAAACTGTTTTTT
abundance: NA
d_gene: NA
j_gene: TRBJ1-4
v_gene: TRBV7-9

CDR3aa: CARDGIDRGRYEQYF
CDR3nt: TGTGCCAGGGACGGAATCGACAGGGGACGCTACGAGCAGTACTTC
abundance: NA
d_gene: TRBD1
j_gene: TRBJ2-7
v_gene: TRBV27

CDR3aa: CASSLEGSDYEQYF
CDR3nt: TGTGCCAGCAGTTTAGAGGGATCAGACTACGAGCAGTACTTC
abundance: NA
d_gene: NA
j_gene: TRBJ2-7
v_gene: TRBV27

CDR3aa: CASSQDDRASPLHF
CDR3nt: TGCGCCAGCAGCCAGGATGACAGGGCTTCACCCCTCCACTTT
abundance: NA
d_gene: TRBD1
j_gene: TRBJ1-6
v_gene: TRBV4-1

CDR3aa: CASSEGPGSNYGYTF
CDR3nt: TGTGCCAGCAGTGAAGGTCCAGGATCGAACTATGGCTACACCTTC
abundance: NA
d_gene: NA
j_gene: TRBJ1-2
v_gene: TRBV6-1

CDR3aa: CASTSGLSGQPQHF
CDR3nt: TGTGCCAGCACCTCGGGACTTTCTGGCCAGCCCCAGCATTTT
abundance: NA
d_gene: NA
j_gene: TRBJ1-5
v_gene: TRBV6-5

CDR3aa: CAWSTPPGGAFF
CDR3nt: TGTGCCTGGAGCACCCCCCCCGGGGGAGCTTTCTTT
abundance: NA
d_gene: NA
j_gene: TRBJ1-1
v_gene: TRBV30

CDR3aa: CASSPTQGAITDTQYF
CDR3nt: TGTGCCAGCTCACCGACGCAGGGGGCGATAACAGATACGCAGTATTTT
abundance: NA
d_gene: TRBD1
j_gene: TRBJ2-3
v_gene: TRBV18